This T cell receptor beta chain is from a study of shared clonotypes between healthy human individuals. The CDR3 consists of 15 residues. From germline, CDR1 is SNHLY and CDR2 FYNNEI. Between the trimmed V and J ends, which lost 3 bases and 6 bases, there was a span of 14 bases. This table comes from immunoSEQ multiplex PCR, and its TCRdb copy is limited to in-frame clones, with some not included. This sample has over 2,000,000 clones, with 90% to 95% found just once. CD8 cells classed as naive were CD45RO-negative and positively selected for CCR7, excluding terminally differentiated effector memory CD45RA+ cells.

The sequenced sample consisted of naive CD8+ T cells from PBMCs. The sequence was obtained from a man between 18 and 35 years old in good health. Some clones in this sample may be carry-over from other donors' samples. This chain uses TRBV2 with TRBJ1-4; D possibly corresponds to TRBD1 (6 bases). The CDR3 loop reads CASSDTTGWDEKLFF. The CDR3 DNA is TGTGCCAGCAGTGACACCACAGGGTGGGATGAAAAACTGTTTTTT.